The T cell receptor beta chain described here comes from a study of vaccination and CD4 T cells after COVID-19. On the study more broadly: The makeup of the convalescents was six males and four females, two of them Hispanic. Investigators took post-vaccine samples a median roughly 72 days after dose two, within a range of 14 to 241. Study-wide results and limits: Spike mono-reactivity was shown by 304 of 307 vaccine-specific clones in convalescent patients.

At the Johns Hopkins FTIC core, DNA taken from cultured CD4+ T cells was sequenced by way of the Oncomine TCR Beta short-read assay. MiXCR, run by TCRdb on the PCR reads, gives a single entry per CDR3 protein. The data contain some 25,000 distinct CDR3 sequences, under 75% of them singletons. CDR3 size: 14 residues. Germline CDR1 ENHRY, CDR2 SYGVKD. Trimming removed 7 bases from V and 9 bases from J; junction bases left unmatched: 8. Treatment meaning: roughly 11-day PBMC culture with coronavirus spike peptide pools or control peptides (ViraFEST assay). Under the ViraFEST approach, antigen-specific T cells were expanded with peptide pools and TCRs subsequently sequenced. Worth noting for this clonotype: The antigen is unknown.

Here the sequenced sample was CD4+ T cells from blood, cultured in vitro, taken after SARS-CoV-2 vaccination. The origin of this receptor is a human donor who received a COVID-19 vaccine. The chain carries TRBV10-3 and TRBJ1-6; 8 bases line up with TRBD1. CDR3 DNA sequence: TGTGCCATCAACAAGGACAGGGACGGTTCACCCCTCCACTTT. Translation: CAINKDRDGSPLHF.